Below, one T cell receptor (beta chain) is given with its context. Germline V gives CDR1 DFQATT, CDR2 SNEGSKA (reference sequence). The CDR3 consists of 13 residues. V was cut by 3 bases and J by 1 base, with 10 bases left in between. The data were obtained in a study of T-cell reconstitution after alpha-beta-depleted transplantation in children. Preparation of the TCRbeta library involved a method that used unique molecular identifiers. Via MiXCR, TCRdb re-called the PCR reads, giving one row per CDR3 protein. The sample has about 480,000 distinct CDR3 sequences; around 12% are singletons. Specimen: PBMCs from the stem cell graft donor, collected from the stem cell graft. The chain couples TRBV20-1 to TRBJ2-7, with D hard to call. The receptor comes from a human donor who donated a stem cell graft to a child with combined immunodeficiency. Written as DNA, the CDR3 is TGCAGTGCTAGGGACCCGGAATCCTACGAGCAGTACTTC. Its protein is CSARDPESYEQYF.